The 28 T cell receptor beta chains below were found in one sample sequenced in a study of read filtering for tumor transcriptome and immune sequencing. This library used roughly 370 ng RNA and molecular barcoded adaptors spanning alpha/delta and beta/gamma chains. TCRdb fed the reads into MiXCR, producing one record per CDR3 protein. The sample contains approximately 6,300 distinct CDR3 sequences, about 20% of which appear only once. Material for sequencing was a population of CD138-negative cells sorted from bone marrow. The receptors stem from a donor aged 40 or over with multiple myeloma.

This clonotype was observed many times. The chain combines TRBV7-6 with TRBJ1-6; D gene unclear. The CDR3 consists of 15 residues. V dropped 3 bases and J dropped 7 bases, with 13 bases sitting between them. The germline CDR1 and CDR2 sequences are SGHVS and FNYEAQ. The CDR3 region has the DNA TGTGCCAGCAGCTTGTCGGCGTCTGGGAATTCACCCCTCCACTTT. Amino acid sequence: CASSLSASGNSPLHF.

As concerns this clonotype: This may be a read error, as it is one base from a much larger clone. The genes are TRBV5-5 and TRBJ2-1; the match to TRBD1 covers 7 bases. This CDR3 comprises 14 residues. Germline V CDR1 and CDR2: SGHKS, YYEKEE (reference sequence). J gave up 6 bases and V 4 bases, and 7 bases lay outside the gene matches. The CDR3: CASSIWTGGNEQFF. In DNA, the CDR3 is TGTGCCAGCAGCATATGGACAGGCGGCAATGAGCAGTTCTTC.

This clonotype rates as medium-sized. This sequence joins TRBV20-1 and TRBJ2-7, with 7 bases matching TRBD2. The J segment lost 2 bases and the V segment lost 0 bases, leaving 7 bases of the junction unmatched. Germline CDR1 reads DFQATT; CDR2 reads SNEGSKA (reference sequence). The CDR3 is made up of 15 amino acids. CDR3 coding DNA: TGCAGTGCTAGAGATTACGAGCGGGACGCCTACGAGCAGTACTTC. Translating gives CSARDYERDAYEQYF.

Sample share makes this clonotype medium-sized (0.01 to 0.1%). The J gene is TRBJ2-1, the V gene TRBV12-3 or TRBV12-4; D is perhaps TRBD1 (6 bases). The CDR3 runs 13 residues. With 5 bases removed from V and 6 bases from J, the gap between germline ends came to 11 bases. CDR3 bases: TGTGCCAGCAGTACGACAGGTCCCAATGAGCAGTTCTTC. Protein product: CASSTTGPNEQFF.

By sample share, this clonotype is medium-sized (0.01 to 0.1%). V and J are TRBV3-2 and TRBJ2-1; the D call TRBD2 from the table was never checked on the DNA. TRBV3-2 counts as a pseudogene. The CDR3 sequence is 20 residues long. CDR3 loop: CASSQEGLAGGLSSYNEQFF. The CDR3 nucleotides are TGTGCCAGCAGCCAAGAGGGACTAGCGGGAGGGCTTAGCTCCTACAATGAGCAGTTCTTC.

This clonotype was seen at least ten times. The chain uses TRBV7-2 and TRBJ2-3, with D possibly TRBD1 on 6 matching bases. The CDR3 is made up of 14 amino acids. Germline-derived CDR1 and CDR2 are SGHTA and FQGNSA. Trimming pared 3 bases from V and 5 bases from J, leaving 12 bases between. The chain's CDR3 is CASSFTGQGDTQYF. In DNA form, the CDR3 reads TGTGCCAGCAGCTTTACAGGGCAGGGAGATACGCAGTATTTT.

This clonotype was found many times. The chain uses TRBV6-2 or TRBV6-3 and TRBJ2-2, with 7 bases fitting TRBD2. CDR1 and CDR2 from the germline V gene are MNHEY and SVGEGT. V shed 6 bases and J 7 bases; nucleotides not matched to a gene: 5. The CDR3 is 13 amino acids. The CDR3 nucleotides are TGTGCCAGCAGCCGAACGGGAGGCGGGGAGCTGTTTTTT. Translation gives CASSRTGGGELFF.

Relative to its sample, this clonotype is medium-sized (0.01 to 0.1%). The J gene is TRBJ2-1, the V gene TRBV20-1, with 10 positions matching TRBD2. The CDR3 is made up of 15 amino acids. V dropped 5 bases and J dropped 2; count of bases not matched to a gene: 6. Germline CDR1 reads DFQATT; CDR2 reads SNEGSKA (reference sequence). The CDR3 reads CSALAGGGPYNEQFF. The CDR3 coding sequence is TGCAGTGCTTTAGCGGGAGGTGGCCCCTACAATGAGCAGTTCTTC.

Comments on this clonotype: Only one base separates this from a far larger clonotype, so it likely reflects a read error. The chain has TRBV5-6 and TRBJ2-1; D is unclear. Between the trimmed V and J ends, which lost 0 bases and 2 bases, there was a span of 6 bases. The germline CDR1 and CDR2 sequences are SGHDT and YYEEEE. This CDR3 contains 14 residues. The CDR3 region is CASSLGGAYNEQFF. CDR3 DNA: TGTGCCAGCAGCTTGGGTGGGGCCTACAATGAGCAGTTCTTC.

A remark on this clonotype: One end of the junction varies from germline; a read error may be responsible. This chain uses TRBV7-9 with TRBJ1-2; D may be TRBD1 (5 bases). The CDR3 is 16 residues long. The germline CDR1 and CDR2 sequences are SEHNR and FQNEAQ (reference sequence). CDR3 loop: CASSLSRKRGKTGFTF. Written as DNA, the CDR3 is TGTGCCAGCAGCTTAAGTAGAAAACGGGGGAAGACTGGCTTCACCTTC.

There are many counts of this clonotype. This chain connects TRBV7-8 to TRBJ1-1, with D unclear. Trimming removed 3 bases at V and 0 bases at J, with 14 bases between. Germline loops: CDR1 SGHVS, CDR2 FQNEAQ. CDR3 length: 16 residues. CDR3 in amino acids: CASSFQTRPMNTEAFF. Written as DNA, the CDR3 is TGTGCCAGCAGCTTTCAGACGCGGCCAATGAACACTGAAGCTTTCTTT.

Notes on this clonotype: Its ends do not fully match the called genes, so a read error is possible. V usage is TRBV6-5 and J usage is TRBJ2-7; either TRBD1 or TRBD2 may supply D (5 bases each). The CDR3 runs to 15 residues. CDR1 is MNHEY and CDR2 is SVGAGI in the germline V gene. Written as DNA, the CDR3 is TGTGCCAGCAGAACCCCGGGACCGAGCTCCCACGAGCAGTACTTC. Amino acids: CASRTPGPSSHEQYF.

This clonotype has at least ten counts. The rearrangement joins TRBV7-8 to TRBJ2-2, with 11 bases aligning to TRBD2. V lost 3 bases to trimming and J lost 4 bases; unmatched junction nucleotides: 7. This CDR3 spans 17 amino acids. Germline-derived CDR1 and CDR2 are SGHVS and FQNEAQ. The CDR3 is CASSLWRLAGGTGELFF. CDR3 DNA sequence: TGTGCCAGCAGCTTGTGGAGGCTAGCGGGAGGCACCGGGGAGCTGTTTTTT.

This clonotype appeared many times. V is TRBV6-5 and J is TRBJ1-4; TRBD1 agrees at 8 bases. This CDR3 has 14 amino acids. The germline V gene encodes CDR1 MNHEY and CDR2 SVGAGI. Germline trimming cut 6 bases from V and 5 bases from J; bases unmatched to any gene: 5. The DNA for the CDR3 is TGTGCCAGCAGGGGACAGGACTGGAATGAAAAACTGTTTTTT. Protein product: CASRGQDWNEKLFF.

This clonotype was picked up many times. The chain is built from TRBV5-1 and TRBJ2-3, with 8 bases that match TRBD2. V lost 5 bases, J lost 2 bases, and 7 bases stayed unmatched. Germline V gene lookup returns CDR1 SGHRS and CDR2 YFSETQ. The CDR3 contains 15 residues. The CDR3 DNA reads as TGCGCCAGCAGATCTACGGGAGGGCCCACAGATACGCAGTATTTT. Its protein product is CASRSTGGPTDTQYF.

With respect to this clonotype: Because the CDR3 is missing its conserved closing phenylalanine or tryptophan, this is likely a read error. The limits of the CDR3 on the DNA are not certain, so only TCRdb's listed CDR3 is given. The V call is TRBV11-2, the J call TRBJ1-1; the table's D gene call, TRBD1, was not cross checked with the DNA. CDR1 is SGHAT and CDR2 is FQNNGV in the germline V gene. The CDR3 has 18 amino acids, counting both end residues. The CDR3 here is CASSLVGWGARVRTEGFI.

This clonotype appeared many times. V is TRBV19 and J is TRBJ1-2, with a possible D match to TRBD1 (5 bases). In germline, CDR1 is LNHDA, CDR2 SQIVND (reference sequence). Trimming left V 7 bases short and J 8 bases short, with 23 bases between. This CDR3 is 15 amino acids long. Here the CDR3 reads CASTPTGRGFRGYTF. CDR3 DNA sequence: TGTGCCAGTACCCCGACGGGACGAGGGTTTCGAGGCTACACCTTC.

By share, this clonotype ranks as large. This rearrangement joins TRBV14 to TRBJ2-7, with D perhaps being TRBD1 or TRBD2 (5 bases each). Trimming removed 0 bases from V and 6 bases from J, with 15 bases in between. CDR1 and CDR2 from the germline V gene are SGHDN and FVKESK. The CDR3 has 15 residues. This chain's CDR3 is CASSQEPGLEVEQYF. The CDR3 nucleotides are TGTGCCAGCAGCCAAGAACCGGGGCTGGAAGTCGAGCAGTACTTC. The full variable domain, in which reference TRBV14 and TRBJ2-7 provide the parts outside the CDR3, is EAGVTQFPSHSVIEKGQTVTLRCDPISGHDNLYWYRRVMGKEIKFLLHFVKESKQDESGMPNNRFLAERTGGTYSTLKVQPAELEDSGVYFCASSQEPGLEVEQYFGPGTRLTVT.

A word on this clonotype: A read error is the likely source, as a far larger clone sits one nucleotide away. This chain connects TRBV5-4 to TRBJ2-1, with 7 bases aligning to TRBD2. This CDR3 comprises 15 residues. V shed 4 bases and J 9 bases; nucleotides not matched to a gene: 13. Germline-derived CDR1 and CDR2 are SGHNT and YYREEE (reference sequence). The CDR3 here is CASSQDVGLVSEQFF. The CDR3 region has the DNA TGTGCCAGCAGCCAAGATGTAGGACTAGTGTCTGAGCAGTTCTTC.

CDR3 DNA: TGTGCCTGGAGTAAACAGGTCAATCAGCCCCAGCATTTT. Translating it yields CAWSKQVNQPQHF. The chain couples TRBV30 to TRBJ1-5; D possibly corresponds to TRBD1 (5 bases). V dropped 2 bases and J dropped 3 bases, with 8 bases sitting between them. Per germline, CDR1 GTSNPN and CDR2 SVGIG (reference sequence). There are 13 residues in the CDR3.

This clonotype was seen ten or more times. The CDR3 spells CASSRGIGTEAFF. For the CDR3, the DNA is TGTGCCAGCAGCCGTGGGATCGGTACTGAAGCTTTCTTT. This chain connects TRBV6-1 to TRBJ1-1; D is ambiguous. There are 13 residues in the CDR3. V gave up 6 bases and J gave up 5 bases, with 13 bases separating them. Germline CDR1 reads MNHNS; CDR2 reads SASEGT.

About this clonotype itself: This may come from a read error, since a much larger clone is one base off. The chain uses TRBV21-1 and TRBJ1-1; the table's D gene call, TRBD1, was not cross checked with the DNA. TRBV21-1 counts as a pseudogene. The CDR3 runs to 19 residues. In DNA, the CDR3 is TGTGCCAGCAGCAATTCATTGAACCCTCAGGGAAGACGGAACACTGAAGCTTCCTTT. This sequence encodes CASSNSLNPQGRRNTEASF.

Concerning this clonotype: A far larger clone is off by one base, so a read error is likely. The chain couples TRBV6-5 to TRBJ2-2; D uncertain. The length of the CDR3 is 17 residues. V was cut by 2 bases and J by 1 base, with 14 bases left in between. CDR1 is MNHEY and CDR2 is SVGAGI in the germline V gene. CDR3 coding DNA: TGTGCCAGCAGTTACCATTGGAGCCTATTGAACACCGGGGAGCTGTTTTTT. As protein: CASSYHWSLLNTGELFF.

This clonotype was picked up many times. This sequence joins TRBV20-1 and TRBJ2-7, with TRBD2 matching 9 bases. Germline V CDR1 and CDR2: DFQATT, SNEGSKA (reference sequence). The CDR3 is made up of 15 amino acids. The V gene end was trimmed by 3 bases and the J gene end by 0 bases; junction bases not matched to a gene: 6. The CDR3 DNA sequence: TGCAGTGCTAGCGGTAGCGGGAGTATCTCCTACGAGCAGTACTTC. Translating it yields CSASGSGSISYEQYF.

This clonotype was detected only once. At one end, the junction sequence differs from germline, possibly due to a read error. The chain links TRBV20-1 to TRBJ1-6; D gene uncertain. In germline, CDR1 is DFQATT, CDR2 SNEGSKA (reference sequence). The CDR3 length is 14 residues. The CDR3, as DNA: TGCAGTGCTAGGTCACAAAGTGGTAATTCGCCCCTCCGCTTT. It encodes CSARSQSGNSPLRF.

Turning to this clonotype: As the CDR3 is not closed by the conserved phenylalanine or tryptophan, this likely results from a read error. As DNA, the CDR3 is TGTGCCAGCGGGAGCGGGAACCTGGCAAATACGCAGTATCTT. This gives the protein CASGSGNLANTQYL. This sequence joins TRBV9 and TRBJ2-3, with TRBD2 identical over 7 bases. The CDR3 consists of 14 residues. Germline assignment: CDR1 SGDLS and CDR2 YYNGEE. V gave up 7 bases and J gave up 7 bases; unmatched junction bases: 12.

This clonotype was found many times. The chain employs TRBV2 and TRBJ2-6; D call uncertain. The CDR3 spans 16 residues. Looked up from germline, CDR1 is SNHLY and CDR2 is FYNNEI. V was trimmed by 10 bases and J by 2 bases, leaving 18 bases between them. In DNA, the CDR3 is TGTGCCACCCGAGAACAGATCACCCCTGGGGCCAACGTCCTGACTTTC. It encodes CATREQITPGANVLTF.

This clonotype has at least ten counts. The V gene is TRBV7-9, the J gene TRBJ2-7; 8 nucleotides align to TRBD2. Unmatched junction bases numbered 5, after V lost 5 bases and J lost 2 bases. The CDR3 length is 14 residues. Germline V lookup: CDR1 SEHNR, CDR2 FQNEAQ (reference sequence). This CDR3 reads CASSLSGATYEQYF. The CDR3 DNA is TGTGCCAGCAGCCTTAGCGGGGCAACCTACGAGCAGTACTTC.